This note documents a single TCR beta chain sequence. This clone was picked up one time. Its antigen has not been determined. Per-base quality was not reported, and no clone a single base away is much larger than it. This sample is part of a study of PD-L1 blockade in urothelial cancer (dated by TCRdb to the late 2010s). Context from the whole study: All patients started therapy around 2014 and received atezolizumab 1,200 mg intravenously every 3 weeks. In the same patients, pretreatment tumors underwent whole exome sequencing and RNA sequencing in addition to TCR sequencing. Blood samples gave a median of approximately 150,000 T cells and 83,000 or so unique TCRs, with a median clonality of roughly 0.08. About 90% of the 29 patients were identified as males with urothelial cancer of bladder origin, and a prior smoking history was reported by 18 of 29 patients. An ECOG performance status of 0 or 1 was recorded for the patients, and 0 to 3 prior chemotherapy regimens had been received by the patients. TCR sequencing covered pretreatment tumor samples and matched, serially collected peripheral blood taken before and after atezolizumab treatment. Blood samples were analyzed 3 weeks after the start of treatment (second dose) and 6 weeks after the start of treatment. Pretreatment blood TCR-seq was available for 30 or so patients, at least one posttreatment blood collection was obtained for around 25 patients, and tumor TCR-seq was available for around 25 patients. An exploratory multi-omic analysis was conducted of the somatic, immune and clinical correlates of response to PD-L1 blockade with atezolizumab in urothelial cancer. Durable clinical benefit was defined as progression-free survival longer than 6 months, and TCR features were also tested against progression-free and overall survival. Several patients achieved durable clinical benefit and some 20 did not.

Study-wide findings and limitations: Improved progression-free and overall survival was found to be associated with pretreatment peripheral blood TCR clonality below the median. Because the sample size was small (n ≈ 29) and many of the analyses were exploratory, the results are meant to be hypothesis-generating. Greater expansion of tumor-associated TCR clones in peripheral blood 3 weeks after the start of treatment was observed in patients with durable benefit (n of about 22, p = 0.022).

Synthetic TCR analog templates were spiked into each PCR so that absolute template abundance could be estimated from read counts. TCRbeta CDR3 regions were amplified from genomic DNA with bias-controlled V and J gene primers using the immunoSEQ assay. Rearranged TCRbeta segments were sequenced at approximately 20X coverage. For the original study's pipeline: Clustering was used to correct sequencing errors, and CDR3s were annotated against IMGT to assign V, D and J genes. Downstream analyses used only productive TCRbeta rearrangements, leaving out any out-of-frame or stop-codon sequences. To compute clonality, Shannon entropy was normalized by the log of the number of unique productive sequences and then subtracted from one. Clones differing between time points or between blood and tumor were identified by Fisher's exact test with Benjamini-Hochberg correction at adjusted p below 0.01. In its TCRdb copy, this immuneACCESS table keeps in-frame sequences only and misses some clones. Where compared with another copy, unresolved V genes explain less than half of these, and the others have no known cause. That table gives V, J and clone size, and the DNA gave D and trimming. The table for this sample lists around 100,000 clones; over 75% of them were counted only once. 2% to 2.5% of the sample is taken by the ten largest.

A cohort of 30 or so patients with locally advanced or metastatic urothelial carcinoma, treated at Memorial Sloan Kettering on a trial protocol, was included. Peripheral blood mononuclear cells were collected from each patient pretreatment and during treatment, giving between 1 and 8 total time points per patient. The Qiagen DNeasy Blood extraction kit was used to purify genomic DNA from total PBMCs and from tumor samples. PBMCs were collected pretreatment and during treatment, and were isolated and stored as previously described. This sequence was found in a man aged 45-65 years with urothelial cancer. This sample comprised PBMCs, obtained around atezolizumab (anti-PD-L1) treatment.

The encoded CDR3 is CASSTSDSYEQYF. The DNA sequence is TGTGCCAGCAGCACTAGCGACTCCTACGAGCAGTACTTC. Recombination connected TRBV9 to TRBJ2-7, and 7 junction bases match TRBD2. Trimming removed 4 bases from V and 0 bases from J; the gene matches leave 1 base unexplained. The germline V gene yields SGDLS for CDR1 and YYNGEE for CDR2. The CDR3 goes from the cysteine to the phenylalanine over 13 residues. The sequence is cut down to CDR3 DNA, 39 bases in frame from base 1. The CDR3 plus the reference TRBV9 and TRBJ2-7 genes for the other parts give the full variable domain: DSGVTQTPKHLITATGQRVTLRCSPRSGDLSVYWYQQSLDQGLQFLIQYYNGEERAKGNILERFSAQQFPDLHSELNLSSLELGDSALYFCASSTSDSYEQYFGPGTRLTVT.